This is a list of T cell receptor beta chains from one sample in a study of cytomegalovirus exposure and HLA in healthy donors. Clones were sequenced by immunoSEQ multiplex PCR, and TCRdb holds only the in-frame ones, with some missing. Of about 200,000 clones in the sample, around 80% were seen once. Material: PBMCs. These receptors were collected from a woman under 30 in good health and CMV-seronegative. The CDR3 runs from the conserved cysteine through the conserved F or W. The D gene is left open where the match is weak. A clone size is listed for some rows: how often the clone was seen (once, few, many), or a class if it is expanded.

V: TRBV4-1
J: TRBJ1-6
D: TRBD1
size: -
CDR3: CASSQDGGGLQGRISPLHF
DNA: TGCGCCAGCAGCCAAGACGGGGGGGGATTACAGGGGCGCATTTCACCCCTCCACTTT

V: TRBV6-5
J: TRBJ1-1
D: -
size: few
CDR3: CASSFASLSNTEAFF
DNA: TGTGCCAGCAGTTTCGCATCTTTGAGTAACACTGAAGCTTTCTTT

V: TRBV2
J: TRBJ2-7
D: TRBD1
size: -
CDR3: CASSEAAGGYEQYF
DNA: TGTGCCAGCAGTGAAGCGGCAGGGGGCTACGAGCAGTACTTC

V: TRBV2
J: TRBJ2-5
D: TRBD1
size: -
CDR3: CASKGQGQVGETQYF
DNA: TGTGCCAGCAAGGGACAGGGACAGGTTGGAGAGACCCAGTACTTC

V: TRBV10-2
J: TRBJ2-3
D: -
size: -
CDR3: CASSAPGDTQYF
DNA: TGCGCCAGCAGCGCTCCGGGTGATACGCAGTATTTT

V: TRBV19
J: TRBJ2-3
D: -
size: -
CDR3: CASKGPDRPSTDTQYF
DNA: TGTGCCAGTAAAGGTCCCGACAGGCCATCCACAGATACGCAGTATTTT

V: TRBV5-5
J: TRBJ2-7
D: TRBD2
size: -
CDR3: CASSQTSTYEQYF
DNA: TGTGCCAGCAGCCAGACTAGCACCTACGAGCAGTACTTC

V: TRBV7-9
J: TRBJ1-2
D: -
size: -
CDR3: CASRGEGNYGYTF
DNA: TGTGCCAGCAGGGGAGAGGGTAACTATGGCTACACCTTC

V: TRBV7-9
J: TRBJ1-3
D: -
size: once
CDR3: CSSRGSSGNTIYF
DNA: TGTTCCAGCCGGGGGAGCTCTGGAAACACCATATATTTT

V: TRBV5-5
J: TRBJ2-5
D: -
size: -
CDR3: CASSSLKGVWETQYF
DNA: TGTGCCAGCAGCTCATTAAAAGGGGTATGGGAGACCCAGTACTTC

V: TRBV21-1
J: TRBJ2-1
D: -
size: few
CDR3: CASSKGEGLAGHNEQFF
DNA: TGTGCCAGCAGCAAAGGGGAAGGACTAGCGGGCCACAATGAGCAGTTCTTC

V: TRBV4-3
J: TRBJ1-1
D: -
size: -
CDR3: CASSHSGTPNTEAFF
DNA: TGCGCCAGCAGCCATTCCGGGACACCGAACACTGAAGCTTTCTTT

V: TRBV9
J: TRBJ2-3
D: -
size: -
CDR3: CASSGHRGPTDTQYF
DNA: TGTGCCAGCAGCGGACATCGCGGGCCCACAGATACGCAGTATTTT

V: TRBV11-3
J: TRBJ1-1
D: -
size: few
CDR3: CASSLTPGEAFF
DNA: TGTGCCAGCAGCTTAACTCCGGGAGAAGCTTTCTTT

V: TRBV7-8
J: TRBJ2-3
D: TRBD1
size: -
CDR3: CASSLAAGTAYTDTQYF
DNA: TGTGCCAGCAGCTTAGCGGCCGGGACAGCCTACACAGATACGCAGTATTTT

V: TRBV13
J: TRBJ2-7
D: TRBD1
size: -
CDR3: CASSSGTGTYEQYF
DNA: TGTGCCAGCAGCTCCGGGACAGGAACCTACGAGCAGTACTTC

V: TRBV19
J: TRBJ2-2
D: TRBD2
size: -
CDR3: CATSRGAGANTGELFF
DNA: TGTGCCACTTCCCGGGGAGCGGGAGCTAACACCGGGGAGCTGTTTTTT

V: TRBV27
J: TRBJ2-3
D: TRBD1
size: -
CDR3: CASSAGTGSTDTQYF
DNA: TGTGCCAGCAGTGCCGGGACAGGAAGCACAGATACGCAGTATTTT

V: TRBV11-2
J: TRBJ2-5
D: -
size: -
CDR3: CASSFPRVGQETQYF
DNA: TGTGCCAGCAGCTTCCCCAGGGTGGGGCAAGAGACCCAGTACTTC

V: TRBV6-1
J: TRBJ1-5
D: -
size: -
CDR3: CASIRTDWLDQPQHF
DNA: TGTGCCAGCATTCGTACGGACTGGCTAGATCAGCCCCAGCATTTT

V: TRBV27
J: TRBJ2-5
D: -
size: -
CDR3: CASSLWGVQETQYF
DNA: TGTGCCAGCAGTTTATGGGGCGTCCAAGAGACCCAGTACTTC

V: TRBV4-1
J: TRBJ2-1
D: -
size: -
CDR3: CASSQVPGLVFNEQFF
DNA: TGCGCCAGCAGCCAAGTCCCAGGCCTTGTCTTCAATGAGCAGTTCTTC